This TCR beta chain stems from a study of T cell responses to AZD1222 COVID-19 vaccine. Using immunoSEQ multiplex PCR, the repertoire was profiled, and TCRdb retains in-frame clones only, with some absent. The sample shows 100,000 to 150,000 clones, roughly 90% of them seen only once. Germline-derived CDR1 and CDR2 are SGHNT and YYREEE (reference sequence). The CDR3 loop spans 16 amino acids. The V and J ends lost 4 bases and 4 bases, in that order; junction bases with no gene match: 9. Sequencing was performed on peripheral blood, taken on day 0 of AZD1222 vaccination. J is TRBJ2-2 and V is TRBV5-4, with 8 bases matching TRBD2. The TCR comes from an adult in good health. The CDR3 is CASSDPLAGGTGELFF. CDR3 DNA sequence: TGTGCCAGCAGCGACCCACTCGCGGGGGGCACCGGGGAGCTGTTTTTT.